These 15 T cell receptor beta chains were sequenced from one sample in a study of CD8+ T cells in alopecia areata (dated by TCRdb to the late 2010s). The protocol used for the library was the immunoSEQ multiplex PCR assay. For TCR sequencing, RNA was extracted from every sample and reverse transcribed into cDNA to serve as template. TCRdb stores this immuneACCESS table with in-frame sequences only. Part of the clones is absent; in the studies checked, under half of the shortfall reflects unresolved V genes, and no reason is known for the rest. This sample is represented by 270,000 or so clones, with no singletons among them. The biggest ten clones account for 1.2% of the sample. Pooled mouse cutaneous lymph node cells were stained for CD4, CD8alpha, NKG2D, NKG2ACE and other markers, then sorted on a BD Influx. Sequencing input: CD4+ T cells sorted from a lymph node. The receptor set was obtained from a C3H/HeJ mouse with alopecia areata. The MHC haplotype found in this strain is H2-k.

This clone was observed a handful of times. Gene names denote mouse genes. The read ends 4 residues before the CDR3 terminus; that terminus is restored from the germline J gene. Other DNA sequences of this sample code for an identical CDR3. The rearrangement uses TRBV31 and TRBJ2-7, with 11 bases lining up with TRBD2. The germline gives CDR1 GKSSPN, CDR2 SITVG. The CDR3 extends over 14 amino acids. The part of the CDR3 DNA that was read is TGTGCCTGGAGTCTAAGGACTGGGGGGTAT. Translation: CAWSLRTGGY. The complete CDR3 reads CAWSLRTGGYEQYF. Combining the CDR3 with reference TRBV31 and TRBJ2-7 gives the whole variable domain AQTIHQWPVAEIKAVGSPLSLGCTIKGKSSPNLYWYWQATGGTLQQLFYSITVGQVESVVQLNLSASRPKDDQFILSTEKLLLSHSGFYLCAWSLRTGGYEQYFGPGTRLTVL.

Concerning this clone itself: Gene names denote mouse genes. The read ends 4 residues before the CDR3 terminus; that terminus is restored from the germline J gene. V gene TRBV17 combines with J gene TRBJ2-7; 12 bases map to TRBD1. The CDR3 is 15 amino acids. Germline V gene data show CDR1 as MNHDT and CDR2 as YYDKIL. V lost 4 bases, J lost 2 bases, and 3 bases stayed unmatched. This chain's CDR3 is CASSKGTGGPYEQYF. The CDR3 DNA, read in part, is TGTGCTAGCAGTAAGGGGACAGGGGGCCCCTAT.

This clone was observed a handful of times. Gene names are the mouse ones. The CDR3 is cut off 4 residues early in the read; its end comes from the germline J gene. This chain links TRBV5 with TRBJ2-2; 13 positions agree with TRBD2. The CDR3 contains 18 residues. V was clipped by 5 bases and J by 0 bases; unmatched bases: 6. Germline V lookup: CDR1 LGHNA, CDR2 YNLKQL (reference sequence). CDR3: CASSMPGLGGANTGQLYF. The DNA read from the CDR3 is TGTGCCAGCAGCATGCCGGGACTGGGGGGGGCAAACACCGGG.

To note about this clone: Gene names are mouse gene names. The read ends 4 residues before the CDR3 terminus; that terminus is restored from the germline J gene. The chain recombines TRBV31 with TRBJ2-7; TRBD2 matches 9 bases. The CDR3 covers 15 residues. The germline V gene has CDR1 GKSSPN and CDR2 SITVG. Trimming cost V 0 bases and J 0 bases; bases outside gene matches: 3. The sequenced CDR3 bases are TGTGCCTGGAGTCTACTGGACTGGGGCTCCTAT. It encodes CAWSLLDWGSY. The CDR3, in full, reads CAWSLLDWGSYEQYF.

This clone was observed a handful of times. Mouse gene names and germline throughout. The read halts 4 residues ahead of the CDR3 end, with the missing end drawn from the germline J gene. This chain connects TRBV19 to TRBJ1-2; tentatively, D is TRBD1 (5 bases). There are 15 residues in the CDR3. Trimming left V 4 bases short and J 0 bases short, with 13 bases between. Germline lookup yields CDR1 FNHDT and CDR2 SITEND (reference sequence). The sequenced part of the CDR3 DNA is TGTGCCAGCAGTGACGGCAGGGAAGCAAACTCC. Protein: CASSDGREANS. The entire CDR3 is CASSDGREANSDYTF.

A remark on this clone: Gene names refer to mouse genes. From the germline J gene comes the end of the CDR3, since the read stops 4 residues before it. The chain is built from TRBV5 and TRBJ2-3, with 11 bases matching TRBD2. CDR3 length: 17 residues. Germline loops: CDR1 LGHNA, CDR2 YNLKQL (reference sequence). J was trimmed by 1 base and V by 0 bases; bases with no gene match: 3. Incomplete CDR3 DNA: TGTGCCAGCAGCCAAGATAACTGGGGGGGCCGTGCAGAA. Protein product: CASSQDNWGGRAE. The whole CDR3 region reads CASSQDNWGGRAETLYF.

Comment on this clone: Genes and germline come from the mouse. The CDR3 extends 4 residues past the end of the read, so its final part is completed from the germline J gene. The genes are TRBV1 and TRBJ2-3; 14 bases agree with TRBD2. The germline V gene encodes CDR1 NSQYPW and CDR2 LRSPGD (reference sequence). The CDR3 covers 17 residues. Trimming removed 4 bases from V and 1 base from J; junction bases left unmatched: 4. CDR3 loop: CTCSGGLGGRGAETLYF. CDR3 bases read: TGCACCTGCAGTGGGGGACTGGGGGGGCGAGGTGCAGAA. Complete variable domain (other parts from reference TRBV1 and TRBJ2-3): VTLLEQNPRWRLVPRGQAVNLRCILKNSQYPWMSWYQQDLQKQLQWLFTLRSPGDKEVKSLPGADYLATRVTDTELRLQVANMSQGRTLYCTCSGGLGGRGAETLYFGSGTRLTVL.

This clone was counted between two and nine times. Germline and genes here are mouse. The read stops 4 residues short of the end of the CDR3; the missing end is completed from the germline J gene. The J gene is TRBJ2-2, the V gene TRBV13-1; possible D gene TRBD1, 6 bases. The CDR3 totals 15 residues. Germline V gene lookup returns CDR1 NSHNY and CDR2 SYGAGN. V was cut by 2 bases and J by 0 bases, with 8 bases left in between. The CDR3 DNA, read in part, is TGTGCCAGCAGTGAGGACAGCCCAAACACCGGG. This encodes CASSEDSPNTG. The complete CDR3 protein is CASSEDSPNTGQLYF.

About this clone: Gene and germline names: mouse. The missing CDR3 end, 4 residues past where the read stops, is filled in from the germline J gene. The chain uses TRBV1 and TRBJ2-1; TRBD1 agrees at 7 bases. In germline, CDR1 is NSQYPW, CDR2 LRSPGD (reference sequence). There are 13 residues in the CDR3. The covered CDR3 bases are TGCACCTGCAGTGCGTCACAGGGGGCT. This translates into CTCSASQGA. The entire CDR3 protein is CTCSASQGAEQFF.

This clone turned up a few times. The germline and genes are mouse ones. The covered CDR3 bases are TGTGCCAGCAGCCAAGATGGGGGACTGGGGACAGAA. As protein: CASSQDGGLGTE. The CDR3 as a whole reads CASSQDGGLGTETLYF. J is TRBJ2-3 and V is TRBV5; 10 bases line up with TRBD2. The observed sequence ends 4 residues before the CDR3 terminus, with the missing tail filled in from the germline J gene. The V gene's germline CDR1 is LGHNA and CDR2 YNLKQL (reference sequence). CDR3 length: 16 residues. With 0 bases clipped from V and 4 bases from J, the junction kept 4 bases outside the gene matches.

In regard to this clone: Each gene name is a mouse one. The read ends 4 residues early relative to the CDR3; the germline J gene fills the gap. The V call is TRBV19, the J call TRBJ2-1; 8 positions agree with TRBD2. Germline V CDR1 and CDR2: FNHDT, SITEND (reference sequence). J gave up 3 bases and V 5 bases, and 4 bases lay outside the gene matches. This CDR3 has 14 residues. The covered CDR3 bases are TGTGCCAGCAGGGGACTGGTTCCCTATGCT. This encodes CASRGLVPYA. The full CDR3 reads CASRGLVPYAEQFF.

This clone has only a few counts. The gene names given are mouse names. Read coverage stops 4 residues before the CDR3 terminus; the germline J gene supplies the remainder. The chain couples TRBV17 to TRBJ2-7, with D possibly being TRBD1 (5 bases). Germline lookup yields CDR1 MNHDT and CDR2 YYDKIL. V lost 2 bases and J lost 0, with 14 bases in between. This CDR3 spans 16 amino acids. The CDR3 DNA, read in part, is TGTGCTAGCAGTAGAACCCGACAGCCAAGCTCCTAT. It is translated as CASSRTRQPSSY. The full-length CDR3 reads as CASSRTRQPSSYEQYF. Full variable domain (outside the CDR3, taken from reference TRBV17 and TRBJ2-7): DTTVKQNPRYKLARVGKPVNLICSQTMNHDTMYWYQKKPNQAPKLLLFYYDKILNREADTFEKFQSSRPNNSFCSLYIGSAGLEYSAMYLCASSRTRQPSSYEQYFGPGTRLTVL.

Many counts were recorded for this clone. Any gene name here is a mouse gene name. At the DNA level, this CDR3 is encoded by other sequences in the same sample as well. The covered CDR3 bases are TGCACCTGCAGTGCCGGGACAGGGTTTGCAGAA. Residues: CTCSAGTGFAE. The entire CDR3 protein is CTCSAGTGFAETLYF. The chain combines TRBV1 with TRBJ2-3; 9 positions agree with TRBD1. The missing CDR3 end, 4 residues past where the read stops, is filled in from the germline J gene. Per the germline V gene, CDR1 is NSQYPW and CDR2 is LRSPGD (reference sequence). The CDR3 runs 15 residues. Trimming cost V 3 bases and J 2 bases; bases outside gene matches: 3.

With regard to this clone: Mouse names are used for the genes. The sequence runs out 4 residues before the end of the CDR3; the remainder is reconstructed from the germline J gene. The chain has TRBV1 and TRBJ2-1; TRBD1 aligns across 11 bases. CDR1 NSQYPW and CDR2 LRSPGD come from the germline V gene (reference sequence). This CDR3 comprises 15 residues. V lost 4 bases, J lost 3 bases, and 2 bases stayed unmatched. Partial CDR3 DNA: TGCACCTGCAGTGGGGGACAGGGGGGCTATGCT. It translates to CTCSGGQGGYA. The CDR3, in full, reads CTCSGGQGGYAEQFF.

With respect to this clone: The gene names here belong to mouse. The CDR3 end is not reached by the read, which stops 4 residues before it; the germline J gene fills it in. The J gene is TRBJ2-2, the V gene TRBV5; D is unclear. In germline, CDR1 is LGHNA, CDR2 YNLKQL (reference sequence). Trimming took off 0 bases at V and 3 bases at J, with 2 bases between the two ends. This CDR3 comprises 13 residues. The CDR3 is CASSQEDTGQLYF. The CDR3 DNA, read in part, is TGTGCCAGCAGCCAAGAGGACACCGGG.